This section outlines one TCR beta chain sequence together with its context. CDR1 and CDR2 from the germline V gene are MGHDK and SYGVNS. The CDR3 has 17 amino acids. The junction had 15 bases not matched to a gene; V was cut back by 5 bases and J by 5 bases. This sample was included in a study of T cell clones after liver transplantation. Study summary: A pre-transplant mixed lymphocyte reaction with TCRbeta sequencing defined graft-donor-reactive clones followed in post-transplant blood.

The assay was immunoSEQ multiplex PCR, and TCRdb's table has in-frame clones only and misses some. Of roughly 49,000 clones in the sample, over 55% were seen once. Specimen: CD4+ T cells from blood, collected around 4.5 years after liver transplant. This clonotype was obtained from a human patient who received a liver transplant. The T cells may partly be graft donor cells. The V gene is TRBV25-1, the J gene TRBJ2-7, with TRBD1 matching over 10 bases. Here the CDR3 DNA reads TGTGCCAGCAGTCACCGAACATGGACAGGGGGAAGGGACGAGCAGTACTTC. Residues: CASSHRTWTGGRDEQYF.